Below, 5 T cell receptor beta chains from the same sample are listed, as sequenced in a study of blood T cell repertoires in COVID-19. Sequencing was performed with immunoSEQ multiplex PCR; in TCRdb, only in-frame clones are kept and a portion is missing. Of fewer than 150,000 clones in the sample, around 90% were seen once. Sequencing was performed on peripheral blood. All receptors come from a woman aged 55-69 years with COVID-19, enrolled during active disease.

The chain has TRBV7-9 and TRBJ1-1; D gene unclear. Germline loops: CDR1 SEHNR, CDR2 FQNEAQ (reference sequence). V lost 1 base and J lost 4, with 10 bases in between. The CDR3 is 14 residues long. CDR3 DNA sequence: TGTGCCAGCAGCTTAGGAGGGTTGGGCACTGAAGCTTTCTTT. Translated, it gives CASSLGGLGTEAFF.

V gene TRBV10-3 combines with J gene TRBJ2-7, with 7 bases that match TRBD2. The germline gives CDR1 ENHRY, CDR2 SYGVKD. The CDR3 runs 15 residues. The trim removed 4 bases at V and 0 bases at J, leaving 6 bases unmatched. The CDR3 DNA reads TGTGCCATCAGTGTGATTAGCGGGTCCTCCTACGAGCAGTACTTC. Translation gives CAISVISGSSYEQYF.

The gene calls are TRBV18 and TRBJ1-2; no firm D call. The CDR3 is 13 residues long. Trimming left V 2 bases short and J 2 bases short, with 6 bases between. Germline loops: CDR1 KGHSH, CDR2 LQKENI. The CDR3 reads CASSPGGNYGYTF. In DNA, the CDR3 is TGTGCCAGCTCACCAGGAGGGAACTATGGCTACACCTTC.

This chain links TRBV25-1 with TRBJ1-1; no clear D gene. The CDR3 spans 15 residues. Per the germline V gene, CDR1 is MGHDK and CDR2 is SYGVNS. Trimming took 5 bases from V and 1 from J, leaving 14 bases between them. The CDR3 here is CASSTLRTRNTEAFF. In DNA, the CDR3 is TGTGCCAGCAGTACCCTCCGAACGAGGAACACTGAAGCTTTCTTT.

This chain joins TRBV6-2 or TRBV6-3 and TRBJ1-5, with D perhaps matching TRBD1 (5 bases). The CDR3 sequence is 16 residues long. V was cut by 5 bases and J by 3 bases, with 17 bases left in between. Germline CDR1 MNHEY, CDR2 SVGEGT. CDR3 DNA sequence: TGTGCCAGCAGTAGCAATTTCGACAGCAACAATCAGCCCCAGCATTTT. This gives the protein CASSSNFDSNNQPQHF.